This T cell receptor (beta chain) was sequenced during a study of CD8+CD57+ T cells in acquired aplastic anemia. Trimming shortened V by 1 base and J by 0 bases, and 7 bases separated the two germline ends. Germline CDR1 and CDR2: SGHAT and FQNNGV. This CDR3 is 16 amino acids long. In patients chosen for sequencing, flow cytometry had shown CD8+CD57+ cell expansion. The template for TCR beta VDJ and CDR3 sequence profiling was genomic DNA. TCRdb fed the reads into MiXCR, producing one record per CDR3 protein. The sample shows under 500,000 distinct CDR3 sequences, around a third of them seen only once.

The rearrangement joins TRBV11-2 to TRBJ1-6; D is undetermined. The TCR was taken from a human donor with aplastic anemia. Input material: sorted CD4+, CD8+, or CD8+CD57+ T cells (not recorded which) from PBMCs. The CDR3: CASSLVQSSYNSPLHF. The DNA of the CDR3 is TGTGCCAGCAGCTTAGTCCAGAGCTCCTATAATTCACCCCTCCACTTT.